This T cell receptor (beta chain) was retrieved from a study of blood T cell repertoires in COVID-19. Sequenced by immunoSEQ multiplex PCR; TCRdb stores in-frame clones only, minus some. The top ten clones hold 1.5% to 2% of a sample with more than 200,000 clones, under 95% of them seen once. This CDR3 is 15 amino acids long. The germline V and J ends were trimmed by 6 bases and 0 bases, with 12 bases remaining between them. In germline, CDR1 is MNHEY, CDR2 SVGAGI. The TCR comes from a woman under 30 who had recovered from COVID-19. This chain links TRBV6-5 with TRBJ1-5; tentative D call: TRBD1 (6 bases). The sample taken for sequencing was PBMCs or T cells enriched from blood (not recorded which). Here the CDR3 reads CASRDRPYSNQPQHF. The CDR3 nucleotides are TGTGCCAGCAGGGACAGACCCTATAGCAATCAGCCCCAGCATTTT.